The present entry profiles one T cell receptor beta chain with its context. The target antigen is unknown. The data originate from a study of response to subunit inactivated influenza vaccine. Overall study findings and caveats: A suggestion made by the authors is that each seasonal influenza vaccination recruits few new T cells.

In TCRdb, the RT-PCR reads were re-called with MiXCR into one record per CDR3 protein. Of roughly 780,000 distinct CDR3 sequences listed, about 18% are singletons. The CDR3 is 13 residues long. Germline V gene lookup returns CDR1 LNHNV and CDR2 YYDKDF (reference sequence). V gave up 0 bases and J gave up 0 bases, with 2 bases separating them. Here the sequenced sample was PBMCs from blood, taken 5 days after vaccination. The chain has TRBV15 and TRBJ1-1; no firm D call. This receptor was obtained from a man between 45 and 60 years old who received an inactivated influenza vaccine. CDR3 nucleotide sequence: TGTGCCACCAGCAGAGACGTGAACACTGAAGCTTTCTTT. It is translated as CATSRDVNTEAFF.